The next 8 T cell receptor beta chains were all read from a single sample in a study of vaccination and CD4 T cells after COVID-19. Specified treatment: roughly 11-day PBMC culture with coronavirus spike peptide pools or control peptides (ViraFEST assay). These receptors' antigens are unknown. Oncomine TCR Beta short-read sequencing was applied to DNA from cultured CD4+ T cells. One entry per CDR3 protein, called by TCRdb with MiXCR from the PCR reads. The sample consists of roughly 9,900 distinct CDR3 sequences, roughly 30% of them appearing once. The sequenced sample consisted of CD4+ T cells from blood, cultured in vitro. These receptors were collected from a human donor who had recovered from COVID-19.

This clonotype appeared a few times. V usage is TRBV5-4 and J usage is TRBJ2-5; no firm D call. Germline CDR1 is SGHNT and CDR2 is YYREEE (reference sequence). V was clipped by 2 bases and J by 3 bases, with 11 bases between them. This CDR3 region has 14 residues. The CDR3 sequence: CASSLRRNEETQYF. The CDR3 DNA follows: TGTGCCAGCAGCTTAAGGCGGAATGAAGAGACCCAGTACTTC.

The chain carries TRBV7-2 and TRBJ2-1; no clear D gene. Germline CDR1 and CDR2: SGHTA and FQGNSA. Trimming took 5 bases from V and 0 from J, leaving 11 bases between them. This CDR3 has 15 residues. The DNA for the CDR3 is TGTGCCAGCAGCACCCAGATGGGCTCCTACAATGAGCAGTTCTTC. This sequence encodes CASSTQMGSYNEQFF.

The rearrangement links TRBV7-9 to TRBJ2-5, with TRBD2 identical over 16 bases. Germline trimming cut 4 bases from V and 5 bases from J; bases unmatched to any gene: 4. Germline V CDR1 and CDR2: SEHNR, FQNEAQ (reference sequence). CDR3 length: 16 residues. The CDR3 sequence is CASSWGLAGGAETQYF. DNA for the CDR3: TGTGCCAGCAGCTGGGGACTAGCGGGGGGGGCTGAGACCCAGTACTTC.

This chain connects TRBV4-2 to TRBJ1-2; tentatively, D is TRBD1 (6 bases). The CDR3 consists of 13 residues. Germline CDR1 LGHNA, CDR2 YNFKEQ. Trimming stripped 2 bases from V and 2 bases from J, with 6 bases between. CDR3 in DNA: TGTGCCAGCAGCCAAACAGGGAACTATGGCTACACCTTC. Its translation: CASSQTGNYGYTF.

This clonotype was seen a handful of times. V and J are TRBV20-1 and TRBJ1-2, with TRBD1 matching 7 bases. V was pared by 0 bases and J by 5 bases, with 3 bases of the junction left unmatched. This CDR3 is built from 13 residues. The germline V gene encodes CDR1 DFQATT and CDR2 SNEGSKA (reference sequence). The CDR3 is CSARDKGAYGYTF. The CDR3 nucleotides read TGCAGTGCTAGAGATAAGGGGGCATATGGCTACACCTTC.

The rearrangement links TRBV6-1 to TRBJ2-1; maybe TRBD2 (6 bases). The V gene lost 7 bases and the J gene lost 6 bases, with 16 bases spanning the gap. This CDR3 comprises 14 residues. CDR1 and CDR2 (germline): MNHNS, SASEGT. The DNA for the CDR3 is TGTGCCAGCACCGCCAAACGGGAGAGCAATGAGCAGTTCTTC. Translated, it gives CASTAKRESNEQFF.

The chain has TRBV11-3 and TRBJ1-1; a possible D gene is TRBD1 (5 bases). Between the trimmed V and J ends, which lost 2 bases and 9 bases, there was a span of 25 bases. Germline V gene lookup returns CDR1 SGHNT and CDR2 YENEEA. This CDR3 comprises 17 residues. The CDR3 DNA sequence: TGTGCCAGCAGCTTAAGTTCCAGGATGGGACCCAGGACTAAAGCTTTCTTT. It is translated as CASSLSSRMGPRTKAFF.

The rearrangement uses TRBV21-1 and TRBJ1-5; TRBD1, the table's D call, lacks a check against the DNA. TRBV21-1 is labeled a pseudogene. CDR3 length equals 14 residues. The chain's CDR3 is CASTPLSRGRPQHF. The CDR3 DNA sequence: TGTGCCAGCACCCCCCTAAGTAGGGGACGTCCCCAGCATTTT.